The 24 T cell receptor beta chains below come from one sample, sequenced in a study of graft-versus-host responses after intestinal transplantation. The antigens of these receptors remain unknown. Method: immunoSEQ multiplex PCR; TCRdb's copy keeps in-frame clones and lacks some. Of some 39,000 clones listed, 85% to 95% were seen once; the top ten hold approximately 0.54%. Sample: unstimulated CD8+ T cells sorted from spleen or lymph node cells, taken before transplant. The origin of the receptors is a human donor who was the organ donor for an intestinal transplant.

V usage is TRBV9 and J usage is TRBJ1-1, with D perhaps matching TRBD1 (5 bases). The CDR3 totals 15 residues. Trimming took 2 bases from V and 0 from J, leaving 11 bases between them. Per germline, CDR1 SGDLS and CDR2 YYNGEE. In nucleotides, the CDR3 is TGTGCCAGCAGCGTTGGGGGGTGGATGAACACTGAAGCTTTCTTT. As protein: CASSVGGWMNTEAFF. The variable domain in full, completed from reference TRBV9 and TRBJ1-1, reads DSGVTQTPKHLITATGQRVTLRCSPRSGDLSVYWYQQSLDQGLQFLIQYYNGEERAKGNILERFSAQQFPDLHSELNLSSLELGDSALYFCASSVGGWMNTEAFFGQGTRLTVV.

V gene TRBV9 combines with J gene TRBJ1-5; D remains ambiguous. The V and J ends lost 4 bases and 7 bases respectively, with 12 bases between them. The CDR3 totals 13 residues. Germline V CDR1 and CDR2: SGDLS, YYNGEE. CDR3 DNA: TGTGCCAGCAGCACGCGATTGGGACAGCCCCAGCATTTT. This encodes CASSTRLGQPQHF.

About this clone itself: The germline gene is not matched at one end of the junction; a read error may be the cause. The chain recombines TRBV6-1 with TRBJ2-3, with 9 positions matching TRBD2. Germline V CDR1 and CDR2: MNHNS, SASEGT. The CDR3 contains 14 residues. In nucleotides, the CDR3 is TGTGCCAGCAGAGAAGCGGGGGGCCCAGATACGCAGTATTTT. This codes for CASREAGGPDTQYF.

This rearrangement joins TRBV28 to TRBJ1-1, with 7 nucleotides matching TRBD1. The germline V gene has CDR1 MDHEN and CDR2 SYDVKM. V gave up 4 bases and J gave up 6 bases; unmatched junction bases: 2. The CDR3 length is 12 residues. CDR3 coding DNA: TGTGCCAGCAGTTCGGGACAGCCTGAAGCTTTCTTT. It translates to CASSSGQPEAFF.

This chain uses TRBV5-6 with TRBJ2-7, with a tentative D call TRBD1 (5 bases). The CDR3 is made up of 14 amino acids. Germline values: CDR1 SGHDT, CDR2 YYEEEE. V was shortened by 4 bases and J by 0 bases, with 11 bases between the two germline ends. CDR3 amino acids: CASSLTESSYEQYF. The CDR3 nucleotides read TGTGCCAGCAGCCTGACAGAAAGCTCCTACGAGCAGTACTTC.

The chain recombines TRBV4-1 with TRBJ2-7; possibly TRBD2 for D (6 bases). Germline V gene lookup returns CDR1 MGHRA and CDR2 YSYEKL. Trimming took off 4 bases at V and 0 bases at J, with 16 bases between the two ends. The CDR3 contains 16 residues. In nucleotides, the CDR3 is TGCGCCAGCAGCCGAGCCGGGACTCCTAGCTCCTACGAGCAGTACTTC. This codes for CASSRAGTPSSYEQYF.

This clone was observed once. The chain carries TRBV7-8 and TRBJ2-7; unclear D gene. Germline lookup yields CDR1 SGHVS and CDR2 FQNEAQ. The CDR3 length is 14 residues. With 1 base removed from V and 5 bases from J, the gap between germline ends came to 12 bases. The CDR3 reads CASSLDLSRDEQYF. CDR3 DNA sequence: TGTGCCAGCAGCTTAGACTTGTCTCGGGACGAGCAGTACTTC.

V usage is TRBV7-2 and J usage is TRBJ1-1; a possible D gene is TRBD1 (6 bases). Per the germline V gene, CDR1 is SGHTA and CDR2 is FQGNSA. The CDR3 runs to 14 residues. V shed 2 bases and J shed 1 base, with 8 bases lying between them. CDR3 in DNA: TGTGCCAGCAGCTTAAGGGGACAGAACACTGAAGCTTTCTTT. Amino acids: CASSLRGQNTEAFF.

The V gene is TRBV5-6, the J gene TRBJ1-5; D is unclear. Germline lookup yields CDR1 SGHDT and CDR2 YYEEEE. This CDR3 is built from 14 residues. Trimming pared 5 bases from V and 2 bases from J, leaving 11 bases between. The CDR3 protein is CASSPGVGNQPQHF. The CDR3 DNA reads TGTGCCAGCAGTCCGGGCGTGGGCAATCAGCCCCAGCATTTT.

J is TRBJ1-6 and V is TRBV9; TRBD1 matches 9 bases. The V segment lost 3 bases and the J segment 0 bases; nucleotides outside the gene matches: 4. The CDR3 length is 17 residues. Germline assignment: CDR1 SGDLS and CDR2 YYNGEE. DNA for the CDR3: TGTGCCAGCAGCGCCGGGACAGGGAGCTCCTATAATTCACCCCTCCACTTT. Translation: CASSAGTGSSYNSPLHF.

This clone was recorded once. This chain links TRBV4-1 with TRBJ2-7; D is uncertain. The ends were cut back, 4 bases at V and 3 bases at J, with 16 bases in the middle. Germline-derived CDR1 and CDR2 are MGHRA and YSYEKL. This CDR3 is built from 15 residues. The chain's CDR3 is CASSRHQHDFYEQYF. As DNA, the CDR3 is TGCGCCAGCAGCCGACACCAACACGATTTCTACGAGCAGTACTTC.

Regarding this clone: The junction differs from germline at one of its ends, possibly a read error. The chain combines TRBV6-6 with TRBJ1-1, with 7 bases fitting TRBD1. Germline V CDR1 and CDR2: MNHNY, SVGAGI (reference sequence). The CDR3 is 13 amino acids. The CDR3 nucleotides read TGTGCCAGCAGTCAGACAGGGAACCCTGAAGCTTTCTTT. Translation: CASSQTGNPEAFF.

The CDR3 region has the DNA TGTGCCAGTAGTAACCCGGACAGGGGGCGCGGAGATACGCAGTATTTT. Its protein is CASSNPDRGRGDTQYF. The chain employs TRBV19 and TRBJ2-3, with 11 bases aligning to TRBD1. Trimming at V came to 4 bases and at J to 5 bases, leaving 8 bases not matched to a gene. The germline V gene has CDR1 LNHDA and CDR2 SQIVND (reference sequence). The CDR3 contains 16 residues.

The chain employs TRBV5-8 and TRBJ2-7; D unclear. V was clipped by 7 bases and J by 2 bases, with 10 bases between them. The CDR3 totals 12 residues. The germline V gene encodes CDR1 SGHTS and CDR2 YDEGEE. The CDR3 here is CASGVRAYEQYF. In DNA, the CDR3 is TGTGCCAGCGGGGTTCGGGCCTACGAGCAGTACTTC. Looking up the rest from reference TRBV5-8 and TRBJ2-7 gives the full variable domain: EAGVTQSPTHLIKTRGQQATLRCSPISGHTSVYWYQQALGLGLQFLLWYDEGEERNRGNFPPRFSGRQFPNYSSELNVNALELEDSALYLCASGVRAYEQYFGPGTRLTVT.

The rearrangement links TRBV7-3 to TRBJ2-5; the D is unclear. V was clipped by 0 bases and J by 5 bases, with 10 bases between them. The CDR3 sequence is 14 residues long. Germline CDR1 reads SGHTA; CDR2 reads FQGTGA. The CDR3 region is CASSLTPGSETQYF. CDR3 bases: TGTGCCAGCAGCTTAACCCCCGGGTCGGAGACCCAGTACTTC. Full variable domain (missing parts from reference TRBV7-3 and TRBJ2-5): GAGVSQTPSNKVTEKGKYVELRCDPISGHTALYWYRQSLGQGPEFLIYFQGTGAADDSGLPNDRFFAVRPEGSVSTLKIQRTERGDSAVYLCASSLTPGSETQYFGPGTRLLVL.

CDR3 nucleotide sequence: TGCGCCAGCAGCTATTCGAGGGGAGGTGAAGCTTTCTTT. It yields the protein CASSYSRGGEAFF. This chain connects TRBV4-1 to TRBJ1-1, with D possibly being TRBD1 (5 bases). Germline V gives CDR1 MGHRA, CDR2 YSYEKL. V lost 5 bases to trimming and J lost 7 bases, with 14 bases between them. The CDR3 is 13 amino acids.

The V gene is TRBV9, the J gene TRBJ2-2; D remains unclear. Germline values: CDR1 SGDLS, CDR2 YYNGEE. Trimming left V 4 bases short and J 8 bases short, with 15 bases between. The CDR3 length is 14 residues. The CDR3 is CASSLDSSAGELFF. The CDR3 DNA reads TGTGCCAGCAGCCTCGACTCCTCGGCGGGGGAGCTGTTTTTT.

J is TRBJ2-7 and V is TRBV4-2, with D possibly TRBD2 on 5 matching bases. Germline-derived CDR1 and CDR2 are LGHNA and YNFKEQ. V shed 4 bases and J shed 5 bases, with 9 bases lying between them. The length of the CDR3 is 12 residues. CDR3 DNA: TGTGCCAGCAGCCTCCGGGGTCACGAGCAGTACTTC. Protein sequence: CASSLRGHEQYF.

This clone has only one observation. The V and J genes are TRBV10-1 and TRBJ1-5; unclear D gene. CDR1 WNHNN and CDR2 SYGVQD come from the germline V gene (reference sequence). Trimming shortened V by 7 bases and J by 4 bases, and 5 bases separated the two germline ends. The CDR3 totals 11 residues. CDR3 region: CASTPNQPQHF. The CDR3 nucleotides are TGCGCCAGCACCCCTAATCAGCCCCAGCATTTT.

CDR3 sequence: CASSLAEVGGLSYEQFF. CDR3 bases: TGTGCCAGCAGCTTAGCGGAAGTGGGGGGCCTGAGCTATGAGCAGTTCTTC. The rearrangement joins TRBV7-6 to TRBJ2-1; D is tentatively TRBD1 or TRBD2 (6 bases each). V was shortened by 0 bases and J by 8 bases, with 20 bases between the two germline ends. CDR1 and CDR2 from the germline V gene are SGHVS and FNYEAQ. The CDR3 is 17 residues long.

The chain joins TRBV9 to TRBJ2-3; D is ambiguous. Germline CDR1 and CDR2: SGDLS and YYNGEE. The ends were cut back, 0 bases at V and 0 bases at J, with 11 bases in the middle. The CDR3 contains 16 residues. The CDR3 spells CASSVGWGSSTDTQYF. CDR3 DNA: TGTGCCAGCAGCGTAGGATGGGGATCCAGCACAGATACGCAGTATTTT.

The chain is built from TRBV7-2 and TRBJ2-5; TRBD2 aligns across 12 bases. Trimming cost V 1 base and J 11 bases; bases outside gene matches: 5. The CDR3 runs to 14 residues. Germline V gene data show CDR1 as SGHTA and CDR2 as FQGNSA. The DNA for the CDR3 is TGTGCCAGCAGCTTAGTTTCTAGCGGGGGGGAGCAGTACTTC. Translation gives CASSLVSSGGEQYF.

The sample holds one count of this clone. J is TRBJ1-6 and V is TRBV5-6, with D possibly being TRBD1 (5 bases). The CDR3 length is 15 residues. The V end lost 0 bases, the J end lost 6 bases, and 10 bases lay between the germline ends. Per germline, CDR1 SGHDT and CDR2 YYEEEE. CDR3 coding DNA: TGTGCCAGCAGCTTGGTCAGGGATTTTAATTCACCCCTCCACTTT. Residues: CASSLVRDFNSPLHF.

CDR3: CASSLSAYTGELFF. CDR3 nucleotides: TGCGCCAGCAGCCTTAGTGCGTACACCGGGGAGCTGTTTTTT. The gene calls are TRBV4-1 and TRBJ2-2, with D unresolved. Germline lookup yields CDR1 MGHRA and CDR2 YSYEKL. This CDR3 comprises 14 residues. Trimming stripped 4 bases from V and 3 bases from J, with 9 bases between.